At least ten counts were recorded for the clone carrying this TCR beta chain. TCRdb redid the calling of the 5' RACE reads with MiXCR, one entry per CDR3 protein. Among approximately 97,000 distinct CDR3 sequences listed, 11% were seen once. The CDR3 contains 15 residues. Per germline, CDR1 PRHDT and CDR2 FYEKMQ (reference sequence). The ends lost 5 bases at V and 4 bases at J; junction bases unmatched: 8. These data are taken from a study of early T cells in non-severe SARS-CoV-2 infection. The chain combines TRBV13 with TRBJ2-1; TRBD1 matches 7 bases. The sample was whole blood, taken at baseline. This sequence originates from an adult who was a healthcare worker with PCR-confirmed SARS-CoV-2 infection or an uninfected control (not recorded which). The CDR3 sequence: CASSQGPGQYNEQFF. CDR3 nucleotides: TGTGCCAGCAGCCAGGGACCGGGACAGTACAATGAGCAGTTCTTC.